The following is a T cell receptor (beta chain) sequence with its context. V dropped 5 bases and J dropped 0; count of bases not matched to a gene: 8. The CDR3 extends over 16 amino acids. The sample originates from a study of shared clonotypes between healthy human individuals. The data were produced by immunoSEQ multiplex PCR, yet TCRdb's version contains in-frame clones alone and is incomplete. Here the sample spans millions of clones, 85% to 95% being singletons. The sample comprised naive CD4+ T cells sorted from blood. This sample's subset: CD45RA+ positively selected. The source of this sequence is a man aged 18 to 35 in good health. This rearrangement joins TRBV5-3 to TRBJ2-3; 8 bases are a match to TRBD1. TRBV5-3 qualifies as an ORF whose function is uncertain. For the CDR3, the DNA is TGTGCCAGAAGATTACAGGGGGGATCTAGCACAGATACGCAGTATTTT. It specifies CARRLQGGSSTDTQYF.